A selection of T cell receptor beta chains follows, all from one sample in a study of radiation and T cells in renal cell carcinoma. Clones were read by immunoSEQ multiplex PCR, and TCRdb kept only the in-frame ones, dropping some. The sample holds 95,000 to 150,000 clones; roughly 80% are singletons and the top ten take around 3%. The sample here was blood, taken from a patient whose treatment included radiotherapy and nephrectomy. The receptors were sampled from an older woman with renal cell carcinoma. Both conserved end residues are part of each CDR3. The order of the fields is J gene, D gene, clone size, CDR3 length, V gene, CDR3 protein, CDR3 DNA. D genes are given only for firm matches. Where a row states a size, it is once, few, many or the class of an expanded clone; other rows omit it.

j_gene: TRBJ2-1; d_gene: -; abundance: -; len: 15; v_gene: TRBV6-5; CDR3aa: CASSYEGRQFNEQFF; CDR3nt: TGTGCCAGCAGTTACGAAGGCCGGCAGTTCAATGAGCAGTTCTTC
j_gene: TRBJ1-2; d_gene: -; abundance: -; len: 12; v_gene: TRBV18; CDR3aa: CASSPGDGGYTF; CDR3nt: TGTGCCAGCTCACCAGGGGATGGAGGCTACACCTTC
j_gene: TRBJ2-7; d_gene: -; abundance: once; len: 11; v_gene: TRBV6-5; CDR3aa: CASSDLQPQYF; CDR3nt: TGTGCCAGCAGTGACCTACAACCCCAGTACTTC
j_gene: TRBJ1-5; d_gene: -; abundance: -; len: 14; v_gene: TRBV10-3; CDR3aa: CAIRADSSNQPQHF; CDR3nt: TGTGCCATCAGGGCAGACAGCAGCAATCAGCCCCAGCATTTT
j_gene: TRBJ1-2; d_gene: -; abundance: -; len: 12; v_gene: TRBV27; CDR3aa: CASSPLGGGYTF; CDR3nt: TGTGCCAGCAGTCCCCTCGGGGGTGGCTACACCTTC
j_gene: TRBJ2-6; d_gene: TRBD1; abundance: -; len: 17; v_gene: TRBV5-1; CDR3aa: CASRRDRSFSGANVLTF; CDR3nt: TGCGCCAGCAGGAGGGACAGGTCCTTCTCTGGGGCCAACGTCCTGACTTTC
j_gene: TRBJ2-7; d_gene: TRBD2; abundance: -; len: 17; v_gene: TRBV29-1; CDR3aa: CSVVTLLAGVDTYEQYF; CDR3nt: TGCAGCGTCGTAACCCTTCTAGCGGGAGTAGACACCTACGAGCAGTACTTC
j_gene: TRBJ2-7; d_gene: -; abundance: few; len: 13; v_gene: TRBV28; CDR3aa: CASSRVRGYEQYF; CDR3nt: TGTGCCAGCAGTCGAGTCAGGGGCTACGAGCAGTACTTC
j_gene: TRBJ1-3; d_gene: -; abundance: -; len: 13; v_gene: TRBV19; CDR3aa: CASSPMQGNTIYF; CDR3nt: TGTGCCAGTAGCCCAATGCAAGGAAACACCATATATTTT
j_gene: TRBJ1-4; d_gene: -; abundance: -; len: 15; v_gene: TRBV28; CDR3aa: CASSRTTGTNEKLFF; CDR3nt: TGTGCCAGCAGCCGTACGACAGGCACCAATGAAAAACTGTTTTTT
j_gene: TRBJ2-1; d_gene: TRBD1; abundance: -; len: 14; v_gene: TRBV6-5; CDR3aa: CASGRDRERHEQFF; CDR3nt: TGTGCCAGCGGAAGGGACAGGGAAAGGCATGAGCAGTTCTTC
j_gene: TRBJ2-1; d_gene: -; abundance: -; len: 14; v_gene: TRBV2; CDR3aa: CASSEVGFYNEQFF; CDR3nt: TGTGCCAGCAGTGAAGTGGGGTTCTACAATGAGCAGTTCTTC
j_gene: TRBJ2-1; d_gene: -; abundance: -; len: 15; v_gene: TRBV21-1; CDR3aa: CASSRGRGRYNEQFF; CDR3nt: TGTGCCAGCAGTAGGGGGAGAGGTCGGTACAATGAGCAGTTCTTC
j_gene: TRBJ1-3; d_gene: -; abundance: -; len: 13; v_gene: TRBV7-9; CDR3aa: CASGFGSGNTIYF; CDR3nt: TGTGCCAGCGGGTTTGGATCTGGAAACACCATATATTTT
j_gene: TRBJ2-7; d_gene: TRBD2; abundance: few; len: 14; v_gene: TRBV6-1; CDR3aa: CASRLAGATDEQYF; CDR3nt: TGTGCCAGCAGGCTAGCGGGGGCGACTGACGAGCAGTACTTC
j_gene: TRBJ1-5; d_gene: -; abundance: -; len: 17; v_gene: TRBV28; CDR3aa: CASIGKTRVGSNQPQHF; CDR3nt: TGTGCCAGCATCGGAAAAACCAGGGTAGGGAGCAATCAGCCCCAGCATTTT
j_gene: TRBJ2-2; d_gene: TRBD1; abundance: -; len: 15; v_gene: TRBV5-1; CDR3aa: CASSLGTGTTGELFF; CDR3nt: TGCGCCAGCAGCTTAGGGACAGGGACCACCGGGGAGCTGTTTTTT
j_gene: TRBJ1-6; d_gene: -; abundance: few; len: 15; v_gene: TRBV1; CDR3aa: CTSSRRQAGNSPLHF; CDR3nt: TGCACCAGCAGCCGAAGACAGGCAGGGAATTCACCCCTCCACTTT
j_gene: TRBJ2-7; d_gene: -; abundance: -; len: 16; v_gene: TRBV5-8; CDR3aa: CASSLGVSGGRNEQYF; CDR3nt: TGTGCCAGCAGCTTGGGAGTGTCAGGTGGGAGGAACGAGCAGTACTTC
j_gene: TRBJ2-1; d_gene: TRBD2; abundance: -; len: 17; v_gene: TRBV11-2; CDR3aa: CASSTGLAGVKDNEQFF; CDR3nt: TGTGCCAGCAGCACCGGACTAGCGGGAGTAAAGGACAATGAGCAGTTCTTC
j_gene: TRBJ1-2; d_gene: TRBD1; abundance: -; len: 13; v_gene: TRBV28; CDR3aa: CASTDRADYGYTF; CDR3nt: TGTGCCAGCACGGACAGGGCGGACTATGGCTACACCTTC
j_gene: TRBJ2-6; d_gene: TRBD1; abundance: -; len: 15; v_gene: TRBV5-4; CDR3aa: CASSQTGVGANVLTF; CDR3nt: TGTGCCAGCAGCCAGACAGGGGTTGGGGCCAACGTCCTGACTTTC
j_gene: TRBJ1-5; d_gene: -; abundance: -; len: 15; v_gene: TRBV28; CDR3aa: CASSFRRYSNQPQHF; CDR3nt: TGTGCCAGCAGTTTCAGGCGGTACTCCAATCAGCCCCAGCATTTT
j_gene: TRBJ1-5; d_gene: -; abundance: -; len: 14; v_gene: TRBV6-1; CDR3aa: CASRPGGGLGPQHF; CDR3nt: TGTGCCAGCAGGCCCGGGGGTGGGCTCGGGCCCCAGCATTTT
j_gene: TRBJ1-1; d_gene: -; abundance: -; len: 15; v_gene: TRBV18; CDR3aa: CASSPRDGWNTEAFF; CDR3nt: TGTGCCAGCTCACCCCGGGACGGCTGGAACACTGAAGCTTTCTTT
j_gene: TRBJ1-2; d_gene: -; abundance: -; len: 13; v_gene: TRBV6-6; CDR3aa: CASSQGPNYGYTF; CDR3nt: TGTGCCAGCAGCCAGGGACCGAACTATGGCTACACCTTC
j_gene: TRBJ2-5; d_gene: -; abundance: -; len: 15; v_gene: TRBV5-1; CDR3aa: CASSPERGPMETQYF; CDR3nt: TGCGCCAGCAGCCCCGAACGGGGGCCAATGGAGACCCAGTACTTC
j_gene: TRBJ1-4; d_gene: TRBD1; abundance: -; len: 14; v_gene: TRBV6-5; CDR3aa: CASSRGQGAGKLFF; CDR3nt: TGTGCCAGCAGTAGGGGACAGGGGGCTGGGAAACTGTTTTTT
j_gene: TRBJ1-5; d_gene: -; abundance: -; len: 16; v_gene: TRBV6-6; CDR3aa: CASSSLGTGGNQPQHF; CDR3nt: TGTGCCAGCAGTTCCCTTGGGACGGGCGGGAATCAGCCCCAGCATTTT
j_gene: TRBJ1-5; d_gene: TRBD1; abundance: -; len: 17; v_gene: TRBV19; CDR3aa: CASSRQGNSAFNQPQHF; CDR3nt: TGTGCCAGTAGTCGACAGGGGAATTCAGCATTCAATCAGCCCCAGCATTTT
j_gene: TRBJ2-3; d_gene: TRBD2; abundance: -; len: 15; v_gene: TRBV5-1; CDR3aa: CASSFDRGGTDTQYF; CDR3nt: TGCGCCAGCAGCTTCGACCGGGGGGGCACAGATACGCAGTATTTT
j_gene: TRBJ1-2; d_gene: -; abundance: -; len: 13; v_gene: TRBV6-1; CDR3aa: CASSEGLLGGYTF; CDR3nt: TGTGCCAGCAGTGAAGGGCTCCTTGGTGGCTACACCTTC
j_gene: TRBJ2-1; d_gene: -; abundance: -; len: 15; v_gene: TRBV7-9; CDR3aa: CASSPRQGTYNEQFF; CDR3nt: TGTGCCAGCAGCCCCCGGCAGGGAACCTACAATGAGCAGTTCTTC
j_gene: TRBJ1-2; d_gene: -; abundance: -; len: 15; v_gene: TRBV4-1; CDR3aa: CASSQDREVIYGYTF; CDR3nt: TGCGCCAGCAGCCAAGACAGGGAGGTGATCTATGGCTACACCTTC
j_gene: TRBJ2-7; d_gene: TRBD1; abundance: once; len: 14; v_gene: TRBV11-2; CDR3aa: CASSTTGSKYEQYF; CDR3nt: TGTGCCAGCAGTACGACAGGGTCGAAATACGAGCAGTACTTC
j_gene: TRBJ1-4; d_gene: -; abundance: -; len: 14; v_gene: TRBV9; CDR3aa: CASSTYPDNEKLFF; CDR3nt: TGTGCCAGCAGCACTTACCCCGATAATGAAAAACTGTTTTTT
j_gene: TRBJ1-4; d_gene: -; abundance: -; len: 16; v_gene: TRBV19; CDR3aa: CASSNPEQTTNEKLFF; CDR3nt: TGTGCCAGTAGTAACCCCGAACAGACAACTAATGAAAAACTGTTTTTT
j_gene: TRBJ1-2; d_gene: TRBD1; abundance: -; len: 13; v_gene: TRBV6-6; CDR3aa: CASSDRTGLGYTF; CDR3nt: TGTGCCAGCAGTGACCGGACAGGGCTAGGCTACACCTTC
j_gene: TRBJ1-1; d_gene: -; abundance: -; len: 16; v_gene: TRBV5-1; CDR3aa: CASSLEQAALNTEAFF; CDR3nt: TGCGCCAGCAGCTTGGAACAGGCCGCCTTGAACACTGAAGCTTTCTTT
j_gene: TRBJ1-6; d_gene: TRBD1; abundance: -; len: 16; v_gene: TRBV5-1; CDR3aa: CASSVWTGVDNSPLHF; CDR3nt: TGCGCCAGCAGCGTCTGGACAGGGGTGGATAATTCACCCCTCCACTTT
j_gene: TRBJ2-7; d_gene: -; abundance: -; len: 13; v_gene: TRBV6-1; CDR3aa: CASSSLGRNEQYF; CDR3nt: TGTGCCAGCAGTTCCCTGGGGCGGAACGAGCAGTACTTC
j_gene: TRBJ1-2; d_gene: TRBD1; abundance: -; len: 15; v_gene: TRBV18; CDR3aa: CASSLDPGQGVGYTF; CDR3nt: TGTGCCAGCTCTCTCGACCCGGGACAGGGTGTTGGCTACACCTTC
j_gene: TRBJ2-1; d_gene: TRBD1; abundance: -; len: 15; v_gene: TRBV6-6; CDR3aa: CASRESGTGLNEQFF; CDR3nt: TGTGCCAGCAGGGAATCCGGGACAGGACTCAATGAGCAGTTCTTC
j_gene: TRBJ1-1; d_gene: TRBD1; abundance: -; len: 17; v_gene: TRBV14; CDR3aa: CASSNFRDRDRIAEAFF; CDR3nt: TGTGCCAGCAGTAACTTCCGGGACAGGGATCGAATTGCTGAAGCTTTCTTT
j_gene: TRBJ1-2; d_gene: TRBD1; abundance: -; len: 15; v_gene: TRBV28; CDR3aa: CASSLWGQGAGGYTF; CDR3nt: TGTGCCAGCAGTTTATGGGGACAGGGGGCGGGTGGCTACACCTTC
j_gene: TRBJ2-7; d_gene: -; abundance: -; len: 14; v_gene: TRBV6-5; CDR3aa: CASSPVTGAYEQYF; CDR3nt: TGTGCCAGCAGCCCAGTGACAGGCGCCTACGAGCAGTACTTC
j_gene: TRBJ2-7; d_gene: TRBD2; abundance: -; len: 15; v_gene: TRBV11-1; CDR3aa: CASSISGELSYEQYF; CDR3nt: TGTGCCAGCAGCATTAGCGGGGAGCTCTCCTACGAGCAGTACTTC
j_gene: TRBJ1-1; d_gene: -; abundance: once; len: 16; v_gene: TRBV4-3; CDR3aa: CASSQDRGASNTEAFF; CDR3nt: TGCGCCAGCAGCCAAGATAGAGGGGCCAGTAACACTGAAGCTTTCTTT
j_gene: TRBJ2-1; d_gene: TRBD2; abundance: -; len: 16; v_gene: TRBV11-2; CDR3aa: CASSRTSGRSYNEQFF; CDR3nt: TGTGCCAGCAGCCGGACTAGCGGGAGGTCTTACAATGAGCAGTTCTTC
j_gene: TRBJ1-4; d_gene: TRBD1; abundance: -; len: 14; v_gene: TRBV7-9; CDR3aa: CASSRDSPNEKLFF; CDR3nt: TGTGCCAGCAGCCGGGACAGTCCAAATGAAAAACTGTTTTTT
j_gene: TRBJ2-7; d_gene: -; abundance: -; len: 16; v_gene: TRBV6-5; CDR3aa: CASSYGLGGDLNEQYF; CDR3nt: TGTGCCAGCAGCTACGGGCTCGGGGGAGATCTCAACGAGCAGTACTTC